This record covers a single T cell receptor beta chain. Its specificity is unknown. This sample is drawn from a study of cytomegalovirus exposure and HLA in healthy donors. Study results and caveats: In an earlier analysis, most TCR beta V segments were productive about 87% or about 30% of the time. There were some V segments, including TRBV6-2 and TRBV6-3, excluded as indistinguishable.

The CDR3 consists of 14 residues. CDR1 is SGHNT, CDR2 YYREEE, per germline (reference sequence). Trimming cost V 4 bases and J 2 bases, with 13 bases left between them. Amplification used 60 Vbeta primers and 13 Jbeta primers. The method was immunoSEQ multiplex PCR; TCRdb's version includes in-frame clones alone and lacks a portion of them. Among around 120,000 clones, approximately 85% were seen once, and the ten largest hold around 11%. The sequenced sample was PBMCs. The J gene is TRBJ2-7, the V gene TRBV5-4, with a possible D match to TRBD2 (6 bases). This TCR derives from a male donor in good health and CMV-seropositive. The CDR3 bases are TGTGCCAGCAGCACGGGACTGAATACCTACGAGCAGTACTTC. It specifies CASSTGLNTYEQYF.